The 28 T cell receptor beta chains given below trace back to one sample, sequenced in a study of blood T cell repertoires in COVID-19. Sequencing was performed with immunoSEQ multiplex PCR; in TCRdb, only in-frame clones are kept and a portion is missing. The sample shows some 160,000 clones, about 89% of them seen only once. Source material: peripheral blood. The receptors derive from a man in his fifties or sixties with acute or convalescent COVID-19.

V is TRBV5-4 and J is TRBJ1-1; D remains unclear. The germline V gene has CDR1 SGHNT and CDR2 YYREEE (reference sequence). V lost 0 bases and J lost 0, with 12 bases in between. The CDR3 length is 16 residues. The DNA of the CDR3 is TGTGCCAGCAGCTTGGAGCCGGAGAACGTGAACACTGAAGCTTTCTTT. Translated, it gives CASSLEPENVNTEAFF.

The rearrangement uses TRBV5-1 and TRBJ2-1; 9 bases fit TRBD1. The trim removed 4 bases at V and 8 bases at J, leaving 16 bases unmatched. CDR1 is SGHRS and CDR2 is YFSETQ in the germline V gene. The CDR3 is made up of 17 amino acids. CDR3 protein: CASSMRTGASTVDEQFF. The CDR3 coding sequence is TGCGCCAGCAGCATGAGGACAGGGGCGTCTACAGTAGATGAGCAGTTCTTC.

The chain is built from TRBV5-1 and TRBJ1-5; 9 positions match TRBD1. Germline V lookup: CDR1 SGHRS, CDR2 YFSETQ. CDR3 length equals 15 residues. With 3 bases clipped from V and 0 bases from J, the junction kept 1 base outside the gene matches. CDR3 region: CASSWTGASNQPQHF. The CDR3 DNA follows: TGCGCCAGCAGCTGGACAGGGGCTAGCAATCAGCCCCAGCATTTT.

The chain recombines TRBV2 with TRBJ2-3; D not resolved. CDR1 is SNHLY and CDR2 is FYNNEI in the germline V gene. V lost 3 bases to trimming and J lost 7 bases, with 11 bases between them. CDR3 length: 13 residues. The CDR3 nucleotides are TGTGCCAGCAGTGAGGCCCGATCCAATACGCAGTATTTT. It specifies CASSEARSNTQYF.

The rearrangement joins TRBV7-3 to TRBJ2-6; D uncertain. CDR1 and CDR2 from the germline V gene are SGHTA and FQGTGA. The CDR3 length is 15 residues. Trimming left V 0 bases short and J 1 base short, with 4 bases between. The CDR3 loop reads CASSLTNSGANVLTF. As DNA, the CDR3 is TGTGCCAGCAGCTTAACCAATTCTGGGGCCAACGTCCTGACTTTC.

This chain joins TRBV15 and TRBJ2-7; D may be TRBD1 (7 bases). Trimming pared 2 bases from V and 5 bases from J, leaving 16 bases between. This CDR3 has 15 residues. Germline V gene sequence: CDR1 LNHNV, CDR2 YYDKDF (reference sequence). CDR3 region: CATSRRRPGGNEQYF. The DNA of the CDR3 is TGTGCCACCAGCAGAAGAAGGCCAGGGGGGAACGAGCAGTACTTC. The complete variable domain, with remaining parts taken from reference TRBV15 and TRBJ2-7, reads DAMVIQNPRYQVTQFGKPVTLSCSQTLNHNVMYWYQQKSSQAPKLLFHYYDKDFNNEADTPDNFQSRRPNTSFCFLDIRSPGLGDTAMYLCATSRRRPGGNEQYFGPGTRLTVT.

The chain couples TRBV7-3 to TRBJ2-1, with 10 nucleotides matching TRBD2. The length of the CDR3 is 16 residues. CDR1 is SGHTA, CDR2 FQGTGA, per germline. After removal of 1 base from V and 4 bases from J, the junction contained 4 bases not matched to a gene. The CDR3 bases are TGTGCCAGCAGCTTAAAGGCTAGCGGGGGATACAATGAGCAGTTCTTC. This encodes CASSLKASGGYNEQFF.

V is TRBV2 and J is TRBJ1-5; 9 bases line up with TRBD1. V shed 6 bases, J shed 3 bases, and the junction held 9 bases outside the gene matches. This CDR3 has 16 amino acids. CDR1 and CDR2 from the germline V gene are SNHLY and FYNNEI. The CDR3 bases are TGTGCCAGCAGGTGGGGGACAGGGTCTGACAATCAGCCCCAGCATTTT. Protein sequence: CASRWGTGSDNQPQHF.

The V gene is TRBV6-6, the J gene TRBJ1-1, with 7 bases that match TRBD1. CDR1 is MNHNY, CDR2 SVGAGI, per germline (reference sequence). Trimming cost V 7 bases and J 5 bases; bases outside gene matches: 7. The CDR3 extends over 13 amino acids. CDR3 bases: TGTGCCAGCATACAACAGGGGAAGACTGAAGCTTTCTTT. It yields the protein CASIQQGKTEAFF.

This clone turned up a few times. The gene calls are TRBV9 and TRBJ1-2; 9 bases map to TRBD1. The V and J ends lost 1 base and 7 bases, in that order; junction bases with no gene match: 8. Germline V gives CDR1 SGDLS, CDR2 YYNGEE. CDR3 length: 15 residues. CDR3 sequence reads: CASSVLTGGRGGYTF. CDR3 coding DNA: TGTGCCAGCAGCGTACTGACAGGGGGAAGGGGTGGCTACACCTTC.

The V and J genes are TRBV27 and TRBJ1-5; 7 bases agree with TRBD1. This CDR3 comprises 21 residues. The germline CDR1 and CDR2 sequences are MNHEY and SMNVEV (reference sequence). V gave up 2 bases and J gave up 1 base; unmatched junction bases: 20. CDR3 sequence reads: CASSLPDRDQGFKRSNQPQHF. The CDR3 DNA reads as TGTGCCAGCAGTTTACCAGACAGGGACCAAGGCTTTAAGCGGAGCAATCAGCCCCAGCATTTT.

V gene TRBV11-3 combines with J gene TRBJ2-6; 8 bases match TRBD1. The CDR3 loop spans 18 amino acids. Germline V lookup: CDR1 SGHNT, CDR2 YENEEA. V shed 5 bases, J shed 0 bases, and the junction held 9 bases outside the gene matches. The CDR3 DNA reads TGTGCCAGCAGCCCTGGGGACAGGATAAGCTCTGGGGCCAACGTCCTGACTTTC. Its translation is CASSPGDRISSGANVLTF. The variable domain in full, with the rest retrieved from reference TRBV11-3 and TRBJ2-6, is EAGVVQSPRYKIIEKKQPVAFWCNPISGHNTLYWYLQNLGQGPELLIRYENEEAVDDSQLPKDRFSAERLKGVDSTLKIQPAELGDSAVYLCASSPGDRISSGANVLTFGAGSRLTVL.

V and J are TRBV27 and TRBJ2-1, with TRBD1 identical over 8 bases. Germline CDR1 is MNHEY and CDR2 is SMNVEV (reference sequence). There are 14 residues in the CDR3. The ends lost 4 bases at V and 4 bases at J; junction bases unmatched: 3. CDR3 region: CASSWQGAYNEQFF. CDR3 DNA sequence: TGTGCCAGCAGTTGGCAGGGGGCTTACAATGAGCAGTTCTTC.

J is TRBJ1-1 and V is TRBV9, with D possibly matching TRBD1 (6 bases). The CDR3 extends over 17 amino acids. With 3 bases removed from V and 0 bases from J, the gap between germline ends came to 18 bases. Germline V gene data show CDR1 as SGDLS and CDR2 as YYNGEE. The CDR3: CASSGPRGGAVNTEAFF. For the CDR3, the DNA is TGTGCCAGCAGCGGGCCCCGAGGGGGGGCGGTGAACACTGAAGCTTTCTTT.

The V and J genes are TRBV11-3 and TRBJ2-2; D may be TRBD1 (6 bases). Trimming removed 5 bases at V and 6 bases at J, with 13 bases between. Per the germline V gene, CDR1 is SGHNT and CDR2 is YENEEA. The CDR3 has 14 amino acids. CDR3 sequence: CASSRQGRPGELFF. CDR3 DNA: TGTGCCAGCAGCCGTCAGGGGAGACCCGGGGAGCTGTTTTTT.

The V and J genes are TRBV27 and TRBJ2-1; 9 bases align to TRBD2. Per germline, CDR1 MNHEY and CDR2 SMNVEV (reference sequence). The CDR3 consists of 17 residues. V was pared by 0 bases and J by 3 bases, with 6 bases of the junction left unmatched. The CDR3 region has the DNA TGTGCCAGCAGTTTATCCCCTGGCGGGGGGGACTACAATGAGCAGTTCTTC. It translates to CASSLSPGGGDYNEQFF.

This clone has just a few counts. The rearrangement uses TRBV6-1 and TRBJ1-2, with 8 nucleotides matching TRBD1. Germline values: CDR1 MNHNS, CDR2 SASEGT. CDR3 length equals 15 residues. Trimming at V came to 2 bases and at J to 4 bases, leaving 6 bases not matched to a gene. The CDR3 sequence: CASSERYRGFYGYTF. The CDR3 DNA sequence: TGTGCCAGCAGTGAAAGATACAGGGGGTTCTATGGCTACACCTTC.

The V and J genes are TRBV5-1 and TRBJ2-4, with D tentatively TRBD1 (6 bases). The germline CDR1 and CDR2 sequences are SGHRS and YFSETQ. V lost 5 bases and J 8 bases, leaving 17 bases between the germline ends. The CDR3 loop spans 14 amino acids. The CDR3 DNA follows: TGCGCCAGCAGAGAGAGCCTAAACAGGGACATTCAGTACTTC. Translated: CASRESLNRDIQYF. Based on the CDR3 plus reference TRBV5-1 and TRBJ2-4, the full variable domain is KAGVTQTPRYLIKTRGQQVTLSCSPISGHRSVSWYQQTPGQGLQFLFEYFSETQRNKGNFPGRFSGRQFSNSRSEMNVSTLELGDSALYLCASRESLNRDIQYFGAGTRLSVL.

The CDR3 loop reads CASSPYLQQGGGYTF. CDR3 DNA sequence: TGTGCCAGCAGCCCATATCTCCAACAGGGGGGTGGCTACACCTTC. The chain links TRBV7-6 to TRBJ1-2, with 8 bases matching TRBD1. The junction had 12 bases not matched to a gene; V was cut back by 5 bases and J by 7 bases. CDR3 length: 15 residues. CDR1 SGHVS and CDR2 FNYEAQ come from the germline V gene.

The V and J genes are TRBV19 and TRBJ1-6; D is undetermined. This CDR3 contains 13 residues. From germline, CDR1 is LNHDA and CDR2 SQIVND (reference sequence). V lost 1 base, J lost 15 bases, and 13 bases lay in between. The CDR3 protein is CASSIGQARDLHF. The CDR3 DNA follows: TGTGCCAGTAGTATAGGCCAGGCTCGAGACCTCCACTTT.

This sequence joins TRBV14 and TRBJ1-1, with D perhaps matching TRBD1 (6 bases). Trimming took 4 bases from V and 6 from J, leaving 12 bases between them. This CDR3 spans 13 amino acids. Germline CDR1 is SGHDN and CDR2 is FVKESK. The CDR3 DNA is TGTGCCAGCAGCCTTACAGGGCCCGCTGAAGCTTTCTTT. Amino acids: CASSLTGPAEAFF.

This chain connects TRBV18 to TRBJ2-5; tentative D call: TRBD1 (6 bases). This CDR3 comprises 13 residues. Germline assignment: CDR1 KGHSH and CDR2 LQKENI. V lost 5 bases to trimming and J lost 1 base, with 8 bases between them. The CDR3 protein is CASSNRVQETQYF. In DNA form, the CDR3 reads TGTGCCAGCTCAAACAGGGTCCAAGAGACCCAGTACTTC. The variable domain in full, completed from reference TRBV18 and TRBJ2-5, reads NAGVMQNPRHLVRRRGQEARLRCSPMKGHSHVYWYRQLPEEGLKFMVYLQKENIIDESGMPKERFSAEFPKEGPSILRIQQVVRGDSAAYFCASSNRVQETQYFGPGTRLLVL.

This clone occurred once. The rearrangement joins TRBV30 to TRBJ1-1; no clear D gene. Trimming pared 1 base from V and 3 bases from J, leaving 9 bases between. This CDR3 is built from 13 residues. In germline, CDR1 is GTSNPN, CDR2 SVGIG (reference sequence). The CDR3 sequence: CAWSAQADTEAFF. The CDR3 DNA follows: TGTGCCTGGAGTGCCCAGGCCGACACTGAAGCTTTCTTT.

V is TRBV2 and J is TRBJ1-2; TRBD1 might be the D (5 bases). CDR3 length: 13 amino acids. Germline CDR1 reads SNHLY; CDR2 reads FYNNEI. V was trimmed by 7 bases and J by 4 bases, leaving 13 bases between them. The CDR3 is CASILRASYGYTF. Written as DNA, the CDR3 is TGTGCCAGCATCCTCAGGGCGAGCTATGGCTACACCTTC.

This chain links TRBV4-2 with TRBJ1-2; the D is unclear. There are 12 residues in the CDR3. Germline assignment: CDR1 LGHNA and CDR2 YNFKEQ. The V end lost 0 bases, the J end lost 7 bases, and 6 bases lay between the germline ends. CDR3 sequence reads: CASSQELGGYTF. Written as DNA, the CDR3 is TGTGCCAGCAGCCAAGAACTTGGTGGCTACACCTTC.

The gene calls are TRBV6-6 and TRBJ1-1; D not certain. The germline V and J ends were trimmed by 3 bases and 7 bases, with 9 bases remaining between them. The CDR3 has 12 residues. Germline V gives CDR1 MNHNY, CDR2 SVGAGI (reference sequence). The CDR3: CASSYPSFEAFF. The CDR3 nucleotides read TGTGCCAGCAGTTATCCTTCGTTTGAAGCTTTCTTT.

The table lists this clone with a few counts. J is TRBJ2-1 and V is TRBV29-1; 9 nucleotides match TRBD2. Germline trimming cut 4 bases from V and 7 bases from J; bases unmatched to any gene: 8. Germline loops: CDR1 SQVTM, CDR2 ANQGSEA. This CDR3 is 14 amino acids long. CDR3 nucleotide sequence: TGCAGCGTTGTGCGGACTAGCGTTACGAATGAGCAGTTCTTC. Translated: CSVVRTSVTNEQFF.

The chain links TRBV10-3 to TRBJ2-7; 11 positions agree with TRBD1. This CDR3 comprises 13 residues. In germline, CDR1 is ENHRY, CDR2 SYGVKD. V was pared by 6 bases and J by 5 bases, with 3 bases of the junction left unmatched. The CDR3 DNA reads TGTGCCATCAGGGGACAGGGGGTAAACGAGCAGTACTTC. The encoded protein is CAIRGQGVNEQYF.